This T cell receptor beta chain comes out of a study of cytomegalovirus exposure and HLA in healthy donors. About the study: A prior analysis found roughly 100 million unique TCR beta sequences from 150 million to 200 million T cells.

Study findings and constraints: Among TCR sequences, most were rare, though some public TCRs appeared in many donors.

Germline loops: CDR1 SGHTA, CDR2 FQGNSA. The junction had 3 bases not matched to a gene; V was cut back by 4 bases and J by 5 bases. The CDR3 runs to 13 residues. Points on this clone: The target antigen is unknown.

The PCR ran on 60 Vbeta and 13 Jbeta primers. Clones were read by immunoSEQ multiplex PCR, and TCRdb kept only the in-frame ones, dropping some. The sample has about 190,000 clones, about 77% seen once; the top ten hold approximately 2.1%. This chain links TRBV7-2 with TRBJ2-5; TRBD1 matches at 8 bases. The sequenced sample was PBMCs. The receptor comes from a woman aged 25 to 39 in good health and CMV-seropositive. This CDR3 is CASSWNRGETQYF. The CDR3 region has the DNA TGTGCCAGCAGCTGGAACAGGGGGGAGACCCAGTACTTC. The full variable domain, with the rest looked up from reference TRBV7-2 and TRBJ2-5, is GAGVSQSPSNKVTEKGKDVELRCDPISGHTALYWYRQSLGQGLEFLIYFQGNSAPDKSGLPSDRFSAERTGGSVSTLTIQRTQQEDSAVYLCASSWNRGETQYFGPGTRLLVL.